This T cell receptor beta chain was captured in a study of technical replicates of blood from several donors. Here immunoSEQ multiplex PCR was the method, and the copy in TCRdb shows in-frame clones only, minus some. In the table there are fewer than 95,000 clones, more than 85% of which are singletons. Germline CDR1 MDHEN, CDR2 SYDVKM. The CDR3 covers 16 residues. Trimming pared 7 bases from V and 0 bases from J, leaving 17 bases between. The rearrangement uses TRBV28 and TRBJ2-3; D remains ambiguous. The sequence came from a human donor in good health. The sequenced sample was T cells isolated from PBMCs. Here the CDR3 DNA reads TGTGCCAGCACCGTGGATTACGACTCTAGCACAGATACGCAGTATTTT. It is translated as CASTVDYDSSTDTQYF.